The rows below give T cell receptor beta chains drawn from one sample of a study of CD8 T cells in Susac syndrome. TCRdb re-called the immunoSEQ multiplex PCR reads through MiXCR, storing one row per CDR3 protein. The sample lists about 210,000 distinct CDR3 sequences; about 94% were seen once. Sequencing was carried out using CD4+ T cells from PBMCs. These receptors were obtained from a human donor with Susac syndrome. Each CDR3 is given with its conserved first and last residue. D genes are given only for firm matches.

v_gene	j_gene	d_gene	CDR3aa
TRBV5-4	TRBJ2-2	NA	CASSFGGFTGELFF
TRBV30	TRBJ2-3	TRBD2	CALSAGESTDTQYF
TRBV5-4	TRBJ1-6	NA	CASSLEGGLSNSPLHF
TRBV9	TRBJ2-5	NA	CASSVGIIEKETQYF
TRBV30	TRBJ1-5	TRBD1	CAWSRAGQSQPQHF
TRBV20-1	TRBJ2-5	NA	CSAGGPETQYF
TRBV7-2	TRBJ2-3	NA	CASSPIAWADTQYF
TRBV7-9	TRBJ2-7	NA	CASSLAWEGADIYEQYF
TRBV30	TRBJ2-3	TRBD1	CAWWTGNTDTQYF
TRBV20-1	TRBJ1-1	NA	CSARKLNTEAFF
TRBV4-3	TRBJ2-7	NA	CASSRIRGSHSYEQYF
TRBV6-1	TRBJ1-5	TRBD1	CASGEQGLVGNQPQHF
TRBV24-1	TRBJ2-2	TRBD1	CATSESTGETGELFF
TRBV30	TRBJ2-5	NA	CASRGWKETQYF
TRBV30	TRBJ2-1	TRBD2	CAWSVRSGGLFNEQFF
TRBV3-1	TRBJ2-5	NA	CASSQETGETQYF
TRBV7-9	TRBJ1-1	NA	CASSAQGPEAFF
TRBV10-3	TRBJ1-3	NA	CAAGQSISGNTIYF
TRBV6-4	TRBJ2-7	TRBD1	CASSDLTGDEQYF
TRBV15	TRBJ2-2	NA	CATSRDGVGTGELFF
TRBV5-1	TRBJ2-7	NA	CASMVVGGEQYF
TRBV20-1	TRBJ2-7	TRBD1	CSAKDRITYEQYF
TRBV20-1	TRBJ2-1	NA	CSAGGPYNEQFF
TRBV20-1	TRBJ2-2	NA	CSASELQGSGELFF
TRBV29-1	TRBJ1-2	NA	CSVERGQARANYGYTF
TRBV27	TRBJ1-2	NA	CASRIRQGSNYGYTF
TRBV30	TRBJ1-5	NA	CAWSLGTDQPQHF
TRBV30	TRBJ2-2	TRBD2	CGGAGGRWELFF
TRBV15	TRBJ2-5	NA	CATSIKGNLEETQYF
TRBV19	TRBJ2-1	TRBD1	CASSRQGGYNEQFF
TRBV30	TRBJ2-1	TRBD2	CAWSVGGWNEQFF
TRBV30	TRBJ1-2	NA	CAWSGGHKQEGYTF
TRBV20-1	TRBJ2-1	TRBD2	CSADSGINNEQFF
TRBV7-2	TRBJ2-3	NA	CASSHELDTQYF
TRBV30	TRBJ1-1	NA	CAWSVWGIHTEAFF
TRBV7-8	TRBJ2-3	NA	CASSPPGSTDTQYF
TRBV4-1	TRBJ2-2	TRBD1	CASSREQGASETGELFF
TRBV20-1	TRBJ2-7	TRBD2	CSARDQLAGAIEQYF
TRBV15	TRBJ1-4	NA	CATSREDPAVEFF
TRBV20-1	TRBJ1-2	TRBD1	CSAFWTGPGGYTF
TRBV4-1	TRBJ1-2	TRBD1	CASSHLQGADNAGYTF
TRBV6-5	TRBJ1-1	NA	CASNHTKPGLEAFF
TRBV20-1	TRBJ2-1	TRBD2	CSASGGAVDEQFF
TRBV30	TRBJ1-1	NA	CAWSVHVGGGTEAFF
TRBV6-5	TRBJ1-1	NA	CASSRWTEAFF
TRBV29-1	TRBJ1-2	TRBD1	CSVEDGTGKHGYTF
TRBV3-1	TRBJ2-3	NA	CASSQSGPRGTDTQYF
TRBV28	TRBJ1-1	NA	CASTLGGRGNTEAFF
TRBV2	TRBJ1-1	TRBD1	CASSHRDRGTETEAFF
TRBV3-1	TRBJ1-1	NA	CASSQRASRVNTEAFF
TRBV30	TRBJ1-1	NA	CAWSGAPMNTEAFF
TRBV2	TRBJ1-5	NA	CASSEASRYQPQHF